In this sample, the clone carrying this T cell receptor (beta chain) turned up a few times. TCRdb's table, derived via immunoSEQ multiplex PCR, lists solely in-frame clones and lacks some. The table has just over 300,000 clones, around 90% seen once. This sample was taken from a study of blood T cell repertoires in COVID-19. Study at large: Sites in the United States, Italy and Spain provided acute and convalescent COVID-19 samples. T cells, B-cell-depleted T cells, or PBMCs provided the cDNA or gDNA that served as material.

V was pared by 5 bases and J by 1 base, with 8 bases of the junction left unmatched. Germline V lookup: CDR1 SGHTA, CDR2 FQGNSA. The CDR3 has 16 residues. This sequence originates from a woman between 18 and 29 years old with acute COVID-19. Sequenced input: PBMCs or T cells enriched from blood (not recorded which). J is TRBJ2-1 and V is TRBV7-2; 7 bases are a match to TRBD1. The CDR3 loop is CASSPRQGRSYNEQFF. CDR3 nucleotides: TGTGCCAGCAGCCCCCGACAGGGAAGGTCCTACAATGAGCAGTTCTTC.